This T cell receptor (beta chain) is drawn from a study of blood T cell repertoires in COVID-19. Study in general: Whether acute or convalescent, the COVID-19 samples came from the United States, Italy and Spain. The analysed material was cDNA or gDNA that came from T cells, B-cell-depleted T cells, or PBMCs.

How the authors handled the data: Cell counts per sample came from amplifying reference gene primers. Assay used: immunoSEQ multiplex PCR; TCRdb lists only in-frame clones, some missing. V, J and clone size are those of that table, while D and trimming were read from the DNA. The sample consists of around 120,000 clones, over 70% of them appearing once. The V gene lost 1 base and the J gene lost 7 bases, with 16 bases spanning the gap. This CDR3 is built from 15 residues. The germline V gene encodes CDR1 SGHTA and CDR2 FQGNSA. The chain carries TRBV7-2 and TRBJ1-2; possible D gene TRBD1, 6 bases. Sample: peripheral blood. This clonotype was obtained from a man between 65 and 79 years old with acute or convalescent COVID-19. CDR3 DNA sequence: TGTGCCAGCAGCTTAGACAGGGTTGGTTTTGGTGGCTACACCTTC. Translated: CASSLDRVGFGGYTF.